This T cell receptor (beta chain) originates from a study of OX40 agonist ivuxolimab in advanced cancers. Some background on the complete study: Ivuxolimab was a fully human IgG2 agonistic monoclonal antibody targeting the costimulatory receptor OX40 (CD134). Prior anti-PD-1, anti-PD-L1 or anti-CTLA-4 therapy was permitted, and checkpoint inhibitors had been received by 30% to 40% of dose-escalation patients. Of the approximately 53 patients in dose escalation, about 20 had hepatocellular carcinoma, roughly 15 had melanoma, 9 had renal cell carcinoma and 9 had head and neck cancer. Intravenous ivuxolimab was administered to patients every 2 weeks at six dose levels: 0.01, 0.1, 0.3, 1.5, 3 and 10 mg/kg. The monotherapy dose-escalation portion (N ≈ 57 patients) of the phase I ivuxolimab trial is reported in the paper. The purpose of peripheral TCRbeta sequencing was to test whether ivuxolimab changed TCR sequence diversity and led to clonal T-cell expansion. Partial responses occurred in three dose-escalation patients, of whom one had hepatocellular carcinoma and two had cutaneous melanoma. In the dose-escalation cohort, 82.7% of patients were male, and the mean age was approximately 64 years, with a range of about 23 to 85.

On this clone: It lacks a known antigen. The sample holds no much larger clone one base away, and base qualities are not on file.

General conclusions and limits of the study: In the 0.1-3.0 mg/kg groups, partial responders had among the lowest normalized peripheral clonal expansion, particularly in CD8+ T cells. Low levels of normalized T-cell clonal expansion were also seen in some patients who did not respond. Antigen specificity was not determined for the clonally expanded peripheral T cells. After ivuxolimab, expanded clones were on average more numerous among CD8+ T cells than among CD4+ T cells. At doses from 0.1 to 3.0 mg/kg, clonal expansion was seen in both CD4+ and CD8+ blood T cells between baseline and week 6.

To sequence the TCRbeta CDR3 region, genomic DNA was isolated from the sorted cells. The immunoSEQ Assay was used for sequencing of TCRbeta CDR3 regions. TCRdb's version of the immuneACCESS table is confined to in-frame rearrangements and falls short of the full clone set. An unresolved V gene accounts for under half of the shortfall where checked; the remainder is of unknown origin. Recorded for this sample are approximately 30,000 clones; almost 80% of them occurred a single time. Around 10% of the sample rests with the top ten. Patients with autoimmune disease history or receiving systemic immunosuppression were excluded from the trial. Peripheral blood for TCR sequencing was collected from all dose cohorts at baseline, on cycle 4 day 1, and on cycle 7 day 1. Samples were obtained from an open-label, multicenter, first-in-human phase I dose-escalation trial of ivuxolimab. The trial enrolled adults with locally advanced or metastatic head and neck squamous cell, hepatocellular, melanoma or renal cell carcinoma. CD4+ and CD8+ T cells were sorted separately from peripheral blood before TCR sequencing.

The germline V gene sets CDR1 to SGHVS and CDR2 to FQNEAQ. Trimming removed 6 bases from V and 4 bases from J; the gene matches leave 10 bases unexplained. The CDR3 runs 16 residues from the cysteine to the phenylalanine. Here the CDR3 DNA is all that survives: 48 bases in frame from base 1. The rearranged segments are TRBV7-8 and TRBJ2-7; 12 nucleotides in the junction match TRBD1. The sequence derives from an adult with an advanced solid tumor such as melanoma, head and neck, liver or kidney cancer. The material was CD4+ or CD8+ T cells sorted from blood, obtained in a trial of the OX40 agonist ivuxolimab. In nucleotides, the sequence is TGTGCCAGCAGATCTGCCGGGACAGGGGGCACTTACGAGCAGTACTTC. Protein translation: CASRSAGTGGTYEQYF.